This TCR beta chain is drawn from a study of blood T cell repertoires in COVID-19. Across the study: The United States, Italy and Spain were the sources of the acute and convalescent COVID-19 samples. T cells, B-cell-depleted T cells, or PBMCs provided the cDNA or gDNA that served as material.

Per the original data handling: By means of reference gene primer amplification, nucleated cell counts were estimated. Assay: immunoSEQ multiplex PCR; the TCRdb copy retains only in-frame clones and omits some. The D gene and trimming were derived from the DNA, and the V and J assignments and clone size from that table. In the table there are approximately 180,000 clones, more than 75% of which are singletons. This clone has only one observation. J gave up 6 bases and V 1 base, and 7 bases lay outside the gene matches. Germline lookup yields CDR1 SGHTA and CDR2 FQGNSA. This CDR3 has 16 residues. This rearrangement joins TRBV7-2 to TRBJ2-2, with TRBD1 identical over 8 bases. The sequence was collected from a man aged 35-49 years with active or convalescent COVID-19. The sample was peripheral blood. The CDR3 DNA sequence: TGTGCCAGCAGCTTAGTTGGGCAGGGGGCACCCGGGGAGCTGTTTTTT. It specifies CASSLVGQGAPGELFF.